These 15 T cell receptor beta chains share one sample of origin, sequenced in a study of blood T cell repertoires in COVID-19. Produced via immunoSEQ multiplex PCR; TCRdb's table is partial and in-frame only. The sample contains about 46,000 clones, about 92% of which appear only once. Sequencing was carried out using peripheral blood. The receptors originated from a man in his 70s with active COVID-19.

CDR3 DNA: TGTGCCACCAGTGAGGCGGGACAGGGCTTCTCCGAGCAGTACTTC. This translates into CATSEAGQGFSEQYF. This rearrangement joins TRBV24-1 to TRBJ2-7; 9 bases are a match to TRBD1. This CDR3 contains 15 residues. Germline-derived CDR1 and CDR2 are KGHDR and SFDVKD. The J segment lost 6 bases and the V segment lost 4 bases, leaving 9 bases of the junction unmatched.

This clone occurred a few times. The CDR3 here is CASSQSTGYQPQHF. The CDR3 DNA sequence: TGTGCCAGCAGCCAGTCGACAGGGTATCAGCCCCAGCATTTT. V is TRBV3-1 (or the pseudogene TRBV3-2) and J is TRBJ1-5; 7 bases are shared with TRBD1. V lost 3 bases and J lost 5; bases outside the gene matches: 4. Germline V CDR1 and CDR2: LGHDT, YNNKEL (reference sequence). The length of the CDR3 is 14 residues.

This chain links TRBV18 with TRBJ2-1; D is possibly TRBD2 (5 bases). CDR1 is KGHSH, CDR2 LQKENI, per germline. This CDR3 is 13 amino acids long. V was trimmed by 0 bases and J by 9 bases, leaving 9 bases between them. The CDR3 nucleotides read TGTGCCAGCTCACCACCAGGAGGAGGTGAGCAGTTCTTC. It encodes CASSPPGGGEQFF.

This chain links TRBV6-6 with TRBJ2-2, with D maybe TRBD1 (5 bases). V lost 3 bases and J lost 6, with 8 bases in between. CDR3 length: 13 residues. CDR1 is MNHNY, CDR2 SVGAGI, per germline (reference sequence). Here the CDR3 reads CASSYQGPGELFF. CDR3 coding DNA: TGTGCCAGCAGTTATCAGGGCCCCGGGGAGCTGTTTTTT.

The CDR3: CASSSTGGNQPQHF. The CDR3 DNA sequence: TGTGCCAGCAGCTCGACAGGGGGTAATCAGCCCCAGCATTTT. The V gene is TRBV7-9, the J gene TRBJ1-5; TRBD1 agrees at 9 bases. This CDR3 region has 14 residues. The trim removed 4 bases at V and 4 bases at J, leaving 2 bases unmatched. Per germline, CDR1 SEHNR and CDR2 FQNEAQ (reference sequence).

The chain recombines TRBV7-6 with TRBJ1-1; TRBD1 might be the D (6 bases). Germline CDR1 reads SGHVS; CDR2 reads FNYEAQ. The CDR3 is 14 residues long. The germline V and J ends were trimmed by 5 bases and 5 bases, with 15 bases remaining between them. This CDR3 is CASSQTGTWTEAFF. DNA of the CDR3: TGTGCCAGCAGCCAAACAGGGACCTGGACTGAAGCTTTCTTT.

V gene TRBV3-1 (or the pseudogene TRBV3-2) combines with J gene TRBJ2-7; the match to TRBD1 covers 7 bases. Per germline, CDR1 LGHDT and CDR2 YNNKEL (reference sequence). The CDR3 consists of 17 residues. The V and J ends lost 3 bases and 7 bases, in that order; junction bases with no gene match: 18. In DNA form, the CDR3 reads TGTGCCAGCAGCCATGATTTCGACAGGGCGGGTTCTAAAGAGCAGTACTTC. Its translation: CASSHDFDRAGSKEQYF.

This rearrangement joins TRBV24-1 to TRBJ2-1; 8 bases align to TRBD2. V lost 1 base to trimming and J lost 8 bases; unmatched junction nucleotides: 9. Germline CDR1 is KGHDR and CDR2 is SFDVKD. The length of the CDR3 is 16 residues. CDR3 sequence (DNA): TGTGCCACCAGTGATTTCAAGCGGGGGCCTGGGGATGAGCAGTTCTTC. Protein sequence: CATSDFKRGPGDEQFF.

The chain combines TRBV29-1 with TRBJ2-3, with 7 positions matching TRBD2. The CDR3 totals 16 residues. The V and J ends lost 3 bases and 1 base, in that order; junction bases with no gene match: 10. The germline V gene has CDR1 SQVTM and CDR2 ANQGSEA. CDR3 nucleotide sequence: TGCAGCGTTGAGGGGTTGGGAGGGGTCGGCACAGATACGCAGTATTTT. Translated, it gives CSVEGLGGVGTDTQYF.

The chain has TRBV28 and TRBJ2-2; D may be TRBD2 (6 bases). Trimming shortened V by 3 bases and J by 7 bases, and 18 bases separated the two germline ends. CDR1 and CDR2 from the germline V gene are MDHEN and SYDVKM. The CDR3 covers 16 residues. CDR3 DNA: TGTGCCAGCAGTTTGGCCCGGACCCACGGGGGCGGGGAGCTGTTTTTT. Translation: CASSLARTHGGGELFF.

The V and J genes are TRBV28 and TRBJ2-5; 8 positions agree with TRBD2. There are 14 residues in the CDR3. The germline V gene encodes CDR1 MDHEN and CDR2 SYDVKM. V trimming: 6 bases; J trimming: 6 bases; junction bases outside the gene matches: 9. The CDR3 region is CASSLIAGIKTQYF. The CDR3 nucleotides are TGTGCCAGCAGCTTAATAGCGGGAATAAAGACCCAGTACTTC.

There are a few counts of this clone. V gene TRBV28 combines with J gene TRBJ1-1, with TRBD1 identical over 11 bases. The CDR3 runs 14 residues. Trimming removed 10 bases from V and 1 base from J; junction bases left unmatched: 5. Germline values: CDR1 MDHEN, CDR2 SYDVKM. The CDR3 DNA is TGTGCCATCGGGACAGGGGGTCCGAACACTGAAGCTTTCTTT. Protein product: CAIGTGGPNTEAFF.

This chain connects TRBV7-3 to TRBJ2-1; 8 positions agree with TRBD2. The CDR3 runs to 15 residues. Germline CDR1 is SGHTA and CDR2 is FQGTGA. V lost 6 bases to trimming and J lost 0 bases; unmatched junction nucleotides: 4. CDR3 sequence: CASRASGSSYNEQFF. The CDR3 nucleotides read TGTGCCAGCAGAGCGAGCGGGAGCTCCTACAATGAGCAGTTCTTC. Combining the CDR3 with reference TRBV7-3 and TRBJ2-1 gives the whole variable domain GAGVSQTPSNKVTEKGKYVELRCDPISGHTALYWYRQSLGQGPEFLIYFQGTGAADDSGLPNDRFFAVRPEGSVSTLKIQRTERGDSAVYLCASRASGSSYNEQFFGPGTRLTVL.

The chain combines TRBV7-9 with TRBJ1-3; D is undetermined. Trimming removed 2 bases at V and 0 bases at J, with 14 bases between. Germline CDR1 is SEHNR and CDR2 is FQNEAQ (reference sequence). The CDR3 covers 17 residues. The CDR3 coding sequence is TGTGCCAGCAGCTTACCCCCGGAGGCGCCCTCTGGAAACACCATATATTTT. It specifies CASSLPPEAPSGNTIYF.

The chain has TRBV28 and TRBJ2-1, with D possibly matching TRBD1 (5 bases). The CDR3 is 16 residues long. Germline assignment: CDR1 MDHEN and CDR2 SYDVKM. V gave up 5 bases and J gave up 5 bases, with 19 bases separating them. The CDR3 DNA is TGTGCCAGCAGTCCCACCCAGGGCCCCGGACACAATGAGCAGTTCTTC. Amino acid sequence: CASSPTQGPGHNEQFF.